A single sample gave rise to the 26 T cell receptor beta chains below, sequenced in a study of T cells in Graves' hyperthyroidism and ophthalmopathy. Amplification targeted TCR beta CDR3 regions from RNA transcripts. Using the HTBI primer set, a first-round RT-PCR was run on the TCR CDR3. TCRdb re-analysed the multiplex PCR reads in MiXCR, keeping a single row per CDR3 protein. The sample lists about 620,000 distinct CDR3 sequences; around 16% were seen once. Sequenced sample: blood. All receptors come from a woman under 40 with Graves' hyperthyroidism.

This chain connects TRBV18 to TRBJ1-2, with D possibly being TRBD1 (6 bases). This CDR3 has 18 amino acids. CDR1 and CDR2 from the germline V gene are KGHSH and LQKENI. The V gene lost 3 bases and the J gene lost 4 bases, with 24 bases spanning the gap. The CDR3 nucleotides read TGTGCCAGCTCACCCAACTCAAACAGGGAAGGTTCTCCCTATGGCTACACCTTC. This gives the protein CASSPNSNREGSPYGYTF.

The V call is TRBV12-3 or TRBV12-4, the J call TRBJ2-3, with 12 bases matching TRBD2. The V segment lost 8 bases and the J segment 4 bases; nucleotides outside the gene matches: 4. The CDR3 is 14 amino acids. CDR3 sequence reads: CASRLAGEADTQYF. The CDR3 DNA is TGTGCCAGCCGACTAGCGGGAGAGGCAGATACGCAGTATTTT.

This clonotype was picked up a small number of times. This chain connects TRBV10-3 to TRBJ1-2, with TRBD1 matching 8 bases. CDR3 length equals 15 residues. Germline lookup yields CDR1 ENHRY and CDR2 SYGVKD. Trimming cost V 6 bases and J 6 bases; bases outside gene matches: 12. As DNA, the CDR3 is TGTGCCATCAGGGAAATCCTCCAGGGGGCACATGGCTACACCTTC. Translation: CAIREILQGAHGYTF.

This clonotype was observed many times. The chain links TRBV20-1 to TRBJ2-5; the match to TRBD1 covers 10 bases. The CDR3 is 16 residues long. J gave up 5 bases and V 0 bases, and 9 bases lay outside the gene matches. The germline V gene has CDR1 DFQATT and CDR2 SNEGSKA (reference sequence). The CDR3 nucleotides are TGCAGTGCTAGAGACTTCCGACAGGGGGCGACGGAGACCCAGTACTTC. Protein product: CSARDFRQGATETQYF.

CDR3 in DNA: TGTGCCACCAGTGATCAAACCTACGAGCAGTACTTC. Amino acids: CATSDQTYEQYF. V is TRBV24-1 and J is TRBJ2-7; unclear D gene. The CDR3 extends over 12 amino acids. Trimming took off 3 bases at V and 2 bases at J, with 4 bases between the two ends. Germline V CDR1 and CDR2: KGHDR, SFDVKD.

This clonotype was recorded at least ten times. This chain uses TRBV28 with TRBJ2-7, with 8 bases fitting TRBD1. The V gene end was trimmed by 5 bases and the J gene end by 2 bases; junction bases not matched to a gene: 11. Germline values: CDR1 MDHEN, CDR2 SYDVKM. The CDR3 spans 16 residues. For the CDR3, the DNA is TGTGCCAGCAGTGCATTCAGGGGGCGAAGGGCCTACGAGCAGTACTTC. This translates into CASSAFRGRRAYEQYF.

This clonotype was found many times. This chain links TRBV6-2 or TRBV6-3 with TRBJ2-7; 7 bases are shared with TRBD1. Germline V gene lookup returns CDR1 MNHEY and CDR2 SVGEGT. The CDR3 spans 13 residues. V gave up 2 bases and J gave up 4 bases; unmatched junction bases: 2. CDR3 amino acids: CASSYRDRYEQYF. CDR3 bases: TGTGCCAGCAGTTACCGGGACAGATACGAGCAGTACTTC.

The chain joins TRBV4-2 to TRBJ1-1; the D is unclear. V shed 10 bases and J shed 4 bases, with 19 bases lying between them. The CDR3 length is 14 residues. The germline gives CDR1 LGHNA, CDR2 YNFKEQ. The CDR3 sequence is CATRVQAGGTEAFF. The CDR3 DNA reads as TGTGCCACCCGTGTTCAGGCGGGAGGCACTGAAGCTTTCTTT.

This clonotype was observed many times. The chain carries TRBV12-3 or TRBV12-4 and TRBJ1-5, with D uncertain. V gave up 0 bases and J gave up 0 bases, with 6 bases separating them. This CDR3 has 15 amino acids. The CDR3 loop reads CASSLALTSNQPQHF. CDR3 in DNA: TGTGCCAGCAGTTTAGCATTGACTAGCAATCAGCCCCAGCATTTT.

The rearrangement uses TRBV7-2 and TRBJ2-3; TRBD2 matches at 7 bases. CDR3 size: 14 residues. Germline V CDR1 and CDR2: SGHTA, FQGNSA. The trim removed 7 bases at V and 1 base at J, leaving 5 bases unmatched. CDR3 residues: CASMAGDGTDTQYF. The CDR3 coding sequence is TGTGCCAGCATGGCGGGGGATGGCACAGATACGCAGTATTTT.

This clonotype came up a few times. This sequence joins TRBV7-9 and TRBJ2-3, with TRBD2 matching over 11 bases. Germline loops: CDR1 SEHNR, CDR2 FQNEAQ (reference sequence). The junction had 6 bases not matched to a gene; V was cut back by 5 bases and J by 2 bases. This CDR3 region has 16 residues. The chain's CDR3 is CASSEGLAVLTDTQYF. In nucleotides, the CDR3 is TGTGCCAGCAGCGAGGGACTAGCGGTACTCACAGATACGCAGTATTTT. Using reference TRBV7-9 and TRBJ2-3 for the parts outside the CDR3, the full variable domain is DTGVSQNPRHKITKRGQNVTFRCDPISEHNRLYWYRQTLGQGPEFLTYFQNEAQLEKSRLLSDRFSAERPKGSFSTLEIQRTEQGDSAMYLCASSEGLAVLTDTQYFGPGTRLTVL.

This clonotype was recorded at least ten times. This chain uses TRBV7-2 with TRBJ2-5, with D possibly matching TRBD2 (6 bases). This CDR3 spans 15 amino acids. Per the germline V gene, CDR1 is SGHTA and CDR2 is FQGNSA. V dropped 1 base and J dropped 2 bases, with 11 bases sitting between them. DNA for the CDR3: TGTGCCAGCAGCTTAGTGGGGGGACTGCAAGAGACCCAGTACTTC. Translation: CASSLVGGLQETQYF.

This clonotype was counted at least ten times. The chain couples TRBV6-1 to TRBJ1-1; no firm D call. CDR1 and CDR2 from the germline V gene are MNHNS and SASEGT. V gave up 2 bases and J gave up 4 bases, with 11 bases separating them. The CDR3 contains 14 residues. CDR3 nucleotide sequence: TGTGCCAGCAGTGAAAGGGCCGAGGTCACTGAAGCTTTCTTT. It specifies CASSERAEVTEAFF.

This clonotype was picked up a small number of times. This chain uses TRBV12-3 or TRBV12-4 with TRBJ2-2, with 10 bases fitting TRBD2. CDR3 length: 17 amino acids. Trimming took 6 bases from V and 4 from J; bases not matched to a gene: 11. The CDR3 DNA reads TGTGCCAGCAGACCCAATCTAGCGGGAGCGACCACCGGGGAGCTGTTTTTT. Encoded protein: CASRPNLAGATTGELFF.

This clonotype showed up many times. The chain carries TRBV5-1 and TRBJ2-1; 12 bases align to TRBD2. V was pared by 4 bases and J by 8 bases, with 10 bases of the junction left unmatched. Germline lookup yields CDR1 SGHRS and CDR2 YFSETQ. The CDR3 covers 16 residues. The CDR3 region is CASSPTPSGRADEQFF. The CDR3 coding sequence is TGCGCCAGCAGCCCCACTCCTAGCGGGAGGGCCGATGAGCAGTTCTTC.

This chain links TRBV19 with TRBJ2-2; 7 bases fit TRBD2. Trimming removed 6 bases from V and 0 bases from J; junction bases left unmatched: 7. The CDR3 spans 16 residues. The V gene's germline CDR1 is LNHDA and CDR2 SQIVND (reference sequence). The CDR3 region is CASRSLRETNTGELFF. CDR3 DNA: TGTGCCAGTAGGTCACTGCGGGAGACGAACACCGGGGAGCTGTTTTTT.

This chain links TRBV7-2 with TRBJ2-7, with 10 nucleotides matching TRBD2. Germline V gene sequence: CDR1 SGHTA, CDR2 FQGNSA. V lost 5 bases, J lost 7 bases, and 11 bases stayed unmatched. CDR3 length: 15 amino acids. The CDR3 sequence is CASSSSGRAFDEQYF. CDR3 nucleotides: TGTGCCAGCAGCAGCAGCGGGAGGGCGTTCGATGAGCAGTACTTC.

This clonotype was detected ten times or more. This sequence joins TRBV29-1 and TRBJ2-7; TRBD1 or TRBD2 may be the D gene (5 bases each). From germline, CDR1 is SQVTM and CDR2 ANQGSEA. This CDR3 spans 11 amino acids. V lost 3 bases and J 2 bases, leaving 5 bases between the germline ends. CDR3 in amino acids: CSVEGAYEQYF. The CDR3 DNA is TGCAGCGTTGAGGGGGCCTACGAGCAGTACTTC.

This clonotype turned up a few times. This chain connects TRBV6-1 to TRBJ2-7; 10 nucleotides match TRBD1. The trim removed 8 bases at V and 6 bases at J, leaving 7 bases unmatched. The CDR3 is 13 residues long. Germline CDR1 and CDR2: MNHNS and SASEGT. CDR3: CASHRQGAGEQYF. The CDR3 DNA sequence: TGTGCCAGCCATAGACAGGGGGCTGGCGAGCAGTACTTC.

This clonotype was picked up many times. CDR3 DNA: TGTGCCAGCACTGGACTAGCGGGAGGGAATGAGCAGTTCTTC. It is translated as CASTGLAGGNEQFF. V usage is TRBV6-1 and J usage is TRBJ2-1; TRBD2 matches at 15 bases. CDR3 size: 14 residues. Unmatched junction bases numbered 2, after V lost 7 bases and J lost 7 bases. Germline V CDR1 and CDR2: MNHNS, SASEGT.

The V call is TRBV20-1, the J call TRBJ2-1; 9 positions agree with TRBD2. Germline trimming cut 3 bases from V and 8 bases from J; bases unmatched to any gene: 14. The CDR3 is 16 residues long. The germline gives CDR1 DFQATT, CDR2 SNEGSKA (reference sequence). CDR3 in DNA: TGCAGTGCTAGTCGCGGGAGGGCCCTCGAGGGAGATGAGCAGTTCTTC. Translation: CSASRGRALEGDEQFF.

This clonotype came up many times. The V and J genes are TRBV12-3 or TRBV12-4 and TRBJ2-2; D gene uncertain. Between the trimmed V and J ends, which lost 5 bases and 2 bases, there was a span of 9 bases. There are 14 residues in the CDR3. Written as DNA, the CDR3 is TGTGCCAGCAGTCGACTGGTAAACACCGGGGAGCTGTTTTTT. Protein product: CASSRLVNTGELFF.

The chain carries TRBV20-1 and TRBJ2-2; 14 nucleotides align to TRBD2. CDR3 length: 16 residues. Trimming removed 6 bases from V and 5 bases from J; junction bases left unmatched: 8. Per germline, CDR1 DFQATT and CDR2 SNEGSKA (reference sequence). CDR3 protein: CSADPGLAGETGELFF. The CDR3 DNA reads TGCAGTGCGGACCCGGGACTAGCGGGAGAAACCGGGGAGCTGTTTTTT.

This clonotype was seen a few times. The chain joins TRBV10-3 to TRBJ1-6, with no clear D. The CDR3 sequence is 17 residues long. Germline V gene data show CDR1 as ENHRY and CDR2 as SYGVKD. V was trimmed by 0 bases and J by 0 bases, leaving 9 bases between them. CDR3 bases: TGTGCCATCAGTGAGTCTTCACTAAGCTCCTATAATTCACCCCTCCACTTT. It is translated as CAISESSLSSYNSPLHF.

This clonotype came up a few times. The chain uses TRBV9 and TRBJ2-3, with no clear D. Trimming removed 2 bases at V and 6 bases at J, with 13 bases between. The germline V gene has CDR1 SGDLS and CDR2 YYNGEE. The CDR3 loop spans 14 amino acids. This chain's CDR3 is CASSVPSELDTQYF. In DNA, the CDR3 is TGTGCCAGCAGCGTTCCCTCAGAGCTCGATACGCAGTATTTT.

This clonotype was counted ten times or more. This chain connects TRBV28 to TRBJ2-7, with 10 positions matching TRBD2. The CDR3 spans 17 residues. Looked up from germline, CDR1 is MDHEN and CDR2 is SYDVKM. Trimming cost V 5 bases and J 9 bases; bases outside gene matches: 19. The CDR3 coding sequence is TGTGCCAGCAGTACTAGGACTAGCGGATACTTACGAGTTGGGCAGTACTTC. It translates to CASSTRTSGYLRVGQYF. Supplemented by reference TRBV28 and TRBJ2-7, the full variable domain reads DVKVTQSSRYLVKRTGEKVFLECVQDMDHENMFWYRQDPGLGLRLIYFSYDVKMKEKGDIPEGYSVSREKKERFSLILESASTNQTSMYLCASSTRTSGYLRVGQYFGPGTRLTVT.